These 26 T cell receptor beta chains were all obtained from the same sample, sequenced in a study of T cells in localized non-small cell lung cancer. Generated by immunoSEQ multiplex PCR, the TCRdb table keeps only in-frame clones and is missing some. This table holds around 79,000 clones, around 80% found once. The material was PBMCs, obtained before any cancer treatment. These receptor sequences come from a man aged 35 to 70 with stage II squamous cell lung carcinoma.

This rearrangement joins TRBV28 to TRBJ2-5, with no clear D. The V gene's germline CDR1 is MDHEN and CDR2 SYDVKM. There are 13 residues in the CDR3. The V and J ends lost 2 bases and 0 bases respectively, with 4 bases between them. This CDR3 reads CASSLTHQETQYF. The CDR3 DNA sequence: TGTGCCAGCAGTTTAACGCACCAAGAGACCCAGTACTTC. Based on the CDR3 plus reference TRBV28 and TRBJ2-5, the full variable domain is DVKVTQSSRYLVKRTGEKVFLECVQDMDHENMFWYRQDPGLGLRLIYFSYDVKMKEKGDIPEGYSVSREKKERFSLILESASTNQTSMYLCASSLTHQETQYFGPGTRLLVL.

The chain recombines TRBV2 with TRBJ1-5; no clear D. CDR1 is SNHLY and CDR2 is FYNNEI in the germline V gene. V gave up 6 bases and J gave up 0 bases, with 9 bases separating them. There are 14 residues in the CDR3. This chain's CDR3 is CASRIGISNQPQHF. The CDR3 DNA is TGTGCCAGCAGGATAGGGATTAGCAATCAGCCCCAGCATTTT.

This clone has only a few counts. The rearrangement joins TRBV19 to TRBJ1-2; no clear D gene. V was shortened by 6 bases and J by 0 bases, with 11 bases between the two germline ends. CDR1 LNHDA and CDR2 SQIVND come from the germline V gene (reference sequence). The CDR3 loop spans 14 amino acids. Written as DNA, the CDR3 is TGTGCCAGTAGAAGCAGGCCCACTAACTATGGCTACACCTTC. Translating gives CASRSRPTNYGYTF.

The chain employs TRBV19 and TRBJ1-5; D is perhaps TRBD1 (6 bases). The V and J ends lost 3 bases and 2 bases respectively, with 17 bases between them. The CDR3 runs to 17 residues. Looked up from germline, CDR1 is LNHDA and CDR2 is SQIVND (reference sequence). CDR3 loop: CASSIGGGQRGNQPQHF. For the CDR3, the DNA is TGTGCCAGTAGTATCGGCGGGGGGCAACGGGGCAATCAGCCCCAGCATTTT.

This sequence joins TRBV10-3 and TRBJ1-2; perhaps TRBD1 as D (5 bases). This CDR3 comprises 13 residues. Deletions cut 8 bases from V and 4 bases from J, with 14 bases between. Germline V gene lookup returns CDR1 ENHRY and CDR2 SYGVKD. CDR3 DNA: TGTGCCATCTCTACGGGACTCTCCTATGGCTACACCTTC. Amino acid sequence: CAISTGLSYGYTF.

This clone has more than one count but fewer than ten. The chain carries TRBV28 and TRBJ1-6, with no clear D. The CDR3 is 14 residues long. Looked up from germline, CDR1 is MDHEN and CDR2 is SYDVKM. Between the trimmed V and J ends, which lost 0 bases and 5 bases, there was a span of 5 bases. CDR3 sequence reads: CASSLWRDNSPLHF. CDR3 bases: TGTGCCAGCAGTTTATGGCGGGATAATTCACCCCTCCACTTT. The whole variable domain, remainder taken from reference TRBV28 and TRBJ1-6, is DVKVTQSSRYLVKRTGEKVFLECVQDMDHENMFWYRQDPGLGLRLIYFSYDVKMKEKGDIPEGYSVSREKKERFSLILESASTNQTSMYLCASSLWRDNSPLHFGNGTRLTVT.

V and J are TRBV28 and TRBJ1-3; TRBD1 matches 7 bases. V was clipped by 5 bases and J by 15 bases; unmatched bases: 10. Germline V gives CDR1 MDHEN, CDR2 SYDVKM. The CDR3 is made up of 12 amino acids. The CDR3 DNA reads as TGTGCCAGCAGTGGGACAGCCCTCCTCAAATATTTT. Encoded protein: CASSGTALLKYF.

The chain employs TRBV7-2 and TRBJ2-2; 11 nucleotides align to TRBD2. The CDR3 is 16 amino acids. The trim removed 5 bases at V and 3 bases at J, leaving 5 bases unmatched. Germline CDR1 SGHTA, CDR2 FQGNSA. The DNA for the CDR3 is TGTGCCAGCAGCCCACCGGGACTAGCGGACACCGGGGAGCTGTTTTTT. It codes for CASSPPGLADTGELFF.

The rearrangement uses TRBV7-2 and TRBJ1-5; D is unclear. Trimming took off 1 base at V and 4 bases at J, with 14 bases between the two ends. The germline gives CDR1 SGHTA, CDR2 FQGNSA. This CDR3 contains 16 residues. CDR3 protein: CASSLVGRVGNQPQHF. Written as DNA, the CDR3 is TGTGCCAGCAGCTTAGTAGGTCGAGTTGGAAATCAGCCCCAGCATTTT.

This clone came up once. The chain recombines TRBV7-9 with TRBJ1-2; 9 bases match TRBD1. The CDR3 covers 12 residues. Germline V lookup: CDR1 SEHNR, CDR2 FQNEAQ (reference sequence). With V trimmed by 5 bases and J by 8 bases, 3 bases remained unmatched. In nucleotides, the CDR3 is TGTGCCAGCAGCCGGACAGGGGAGGGCTACACCTTC. It encodes CASSRTGEGYTF.

The chain joins TRBV11-2 to TRBJ2-7; the D call may be TRBD1 or TRBD2 (5 bases each). This CDR3 contains 14 residues. The V gene lost 1 base and the J gene lost 7 bases, with 14 bases spanning the gap. Germline V gene data show CDR1 as SGHAT and CDR2 as FQNNGV. The chain's CDR3 is CASSLVGDHREQYF. CDR3 DNA: TGTGCCAGCAGCTTAGTTGGGGACCACCGAGAGCAGTACTTC.

The rearrangement links TRBV5-1 to TRBJ2-3, with 7 bases aligning to TRBD2. CDR3 length: 15 residues. The V and J ends lost 3 bases and 4 bases, in that order; junction bases with no gene match: 8. CDR1 and CDR2 (germline): SGHRS, YFSETQ. The chain's CDR3 is CASSSQAGVADTQYF. The CDR3 DNA follows: TGCGCCAGCAGCTCCCAGGCGGGAGTGGCAGATACGCAGTATTTT.

The V gene is TRBV19, the J gene TRBJ1-2; TRBD1 matches 10 bases. J lost 2 bases, V lost 4 bases, and 1 base had no gene match. This CDR3 spans 14 amino acids. CDR1 and CDR2 (germline): LNHDA, SQIVND (reference sequence). In nucleotides, the CDR3 is TGTGCCAGTAGTAGGGGACAGGGGAACTATGGCTACACCTTC. This translates into CASSRGQGNYGYTF.

This sequence joins TRBV7-2 and TRBJ2-7; D gene ambiguous. This CDR3 has 14 amino acids. Germline CDR1 is SGHTA and CDR2 is FQGNSA. V was cut by 2 bases and J by 0 bases, with 8 bases left in between. The CDR3 region is CASSLQLNSYEQYF. CDR3 DNA sequence: TGTGCCAGCAGCTTACAACTGAACTCCTACGAGCAGTACTTC.

This sequence joins TRBV9 and TRBJ2-1; 8 positions agree with TRBD1. CDR1 and CDR2 (germline): SGDLS, YYNGEE. V trimming: 3 bases; J trimming: 4 bases; junction bases outside the gene matches: 6. This CDR3 is 15 amino acids long. CDR3 coding DNA: TGTGCCAGCAGCGGACAGGGGCCGGAATACAATGAGCAGTTCTTC. Its translation is CASSGQGPEYNEQFF.

The chain links TRBV9 to TRBJ2-5; 13 bases map to TRBD2. The germline gives CDR1 SGDLS, CDR2 YYNGEE. The J segment lost 3 bases and the V segment lost 3 bases, leaving 2 bases of the junction unmatched. The CDR3 has 15 amino acids. CDR3 amino acids: CASSGGTSGKETQYF. The CDR3 DNA follows: TGTGCCAGCAGCGGGGGGACTAGCGGGAAAGAGACCCAGTACTTC.

The rearrangement uses TRBV4-1 and TRBJ1-5, with D unresolved. V lost 0 bases and J 1 base, leaving 4 bases between the germline ends. The CDR3 length is 14 residues. The germline CDR1 and CDR2 sequences are MGHRA and YSYEKL. The CDR3 loop is CASSQEDSNQPQHF. The DNA of the CDR3 is TGCGCCAGCAGCCAAGAGGACAGCAATCAGCCCCAGCATTTT.

The J gene is TRBJ2-1, the V gene TRBV29-1, with TRBD2 matching over 13 bases. CDR3 length: 17 amino acids. V was clipped by 1 base and J by 2 bases; unmatched bases: 5. CDR1 and CDR2 (germline): SQVTM, ANQGSEA. CDR3 sequence reads: CSVEALGTSGTYNEQFF. The CDR3 DNA reads as TGCAGCGTTGAAGCCCTAGGGACTAGCGGGACCTACAATGAGCAGTTCTTC.

The gene calls are TRBV4-1 and TRBJ2-3; D unclear. This CDR3 is built from 13 residues. CDR1 MGHRA and CDR2 YSYEKL come from the germline V gene. Trimming took off 4 bases at V and 8 bases at J, with 13 bases between the two ends. The CDR3 is CASSPHSPATQYF. The CDR3 DNA reads TGCGCCAGCAGCCCACATAGTCCAGCTACGCAGTATTTT.

This chain links TRBV27 with TRBJ2-7; 13 bases match TRBD2. The CDR3 is 16 amino acids. The V and J ends lost 5 bases and 3 bases, in that order; junction bases with no gene match: 7. The V gene's germline CDR1 is MNHEY and CDR2 SMNVEV (reference sequence). This chain's CDR3 is CASSPGTSGIIYEQYF. For the CDR3, the DNA is TGTGCCAGCAGTCCAGGGACTAGCGGGATAATCTACGAGCAGTACTTC.

This CDR3 is CASRSGLAGVNEQFF. CDR3 DNA sequence: TGCGCCAGCAGGTCAGGACTAGCGGGAGTCAATGAGCAGTTCTTC. The gene calls are TRBV10-2 and TRBJ2-1; TRBD2 agrees at 13 bases. There are 15 residues in the CDR3. The trim removed 6 bases at V and 6 bases at J, leaving 5 bases unmatched. The germline gives CDR1 WSHSY, CDR2 SAAADI.

This clone has more than one count but fewer than ten. V and J are TRBV28 and TRBJ1-4; a weak D match, TRBD1 (5 bases). The V and J ends lost 4 bases and 1 base respectively, with 13 bases between them. Germline V gene lookup returns CDR1 MDHEN and CDR2 SYDVKM. The CDR3 consists of 16 residues. CDR3 in DNA: TGTGCCAGCAGTTCAGCGGGGCCCCTAACTAATGAAAAACTGTTTTTT. Protein: CASSSAGPLTNEKLFF.

The rearrangement uses TRBV15 and TRBJ2-3; TRBD2 matches 8 bases. This CDR3 spans 15 amino acids. The germline V gene has CDR1 LNHNV and CDR2 YYDKDF (reference sequence). The trim removed 6 bases at V and 4 bases at J, leaving 9 bases unmatched. The CDR3 DNA is TGTGCCACCAGGCTGGGGCGGGAGGTAGCAGATACGCAGTATTTT. It yields the protein CATRLGREVADTQYF.

The V and J genes are TRBV20-1 and TRBJ2-3; D uncertain. The CDR3 runs 10 residues. Deletions cut 5 bases from V and 2 bases from J, with 2 bases between. Germline CDR1 and CDR2: DFQATT and SNEGSKA (reference sequence). CDR3 DNA: TGCAGTGCTTCCACAGATACGCAGTATTTT. It encodes CSASTDTQYF.

The chain couples TRBV19 to TRBJ1-5, with unresolved D. This CDR3 is 15 amino acids long. V was cut by 1 base and J by 2 bases, with 9 bases left in between. The germline CDR1 and CDR2 sequences are LNHDA and SQIVND (reference sequence). DNA of the CDR3: TGTGCCAGTAGTATAGTGGGGATGGGCAATCAGCCCCAGCATTTT. It is translated as CASSIVGMGNQPQHF.

V and J are TRBV5-1 and TRBJ1-4; D is ambiguous. The CDR3 sequence is 14 residues long. Germline V gene data show CDR1 as SGHRS and CDR2 as YFSETQ. V gave up 3 bases and J gave up 2 bases, with 8 bases separating them. CDR3 sequence: CASSYGETNEKLFF. The CDR3 bases are TGCGCCAGCAGCTATGGGGAGACTAATGAAAAACTGTTTTTT. Full variable domain (remainder filled in from reference TRBV5-1 and TRBJ1-4): KAGVTQTPRYLIKTRGQQVTLSCSPISGHRSVSWYQQTPGQGLQFLFEYFSETQRNKGNFPGRFSGRQFSNSRSEMNVSTLELGDSALYLCASSYGETNEKLFFGSGTQLSVL.